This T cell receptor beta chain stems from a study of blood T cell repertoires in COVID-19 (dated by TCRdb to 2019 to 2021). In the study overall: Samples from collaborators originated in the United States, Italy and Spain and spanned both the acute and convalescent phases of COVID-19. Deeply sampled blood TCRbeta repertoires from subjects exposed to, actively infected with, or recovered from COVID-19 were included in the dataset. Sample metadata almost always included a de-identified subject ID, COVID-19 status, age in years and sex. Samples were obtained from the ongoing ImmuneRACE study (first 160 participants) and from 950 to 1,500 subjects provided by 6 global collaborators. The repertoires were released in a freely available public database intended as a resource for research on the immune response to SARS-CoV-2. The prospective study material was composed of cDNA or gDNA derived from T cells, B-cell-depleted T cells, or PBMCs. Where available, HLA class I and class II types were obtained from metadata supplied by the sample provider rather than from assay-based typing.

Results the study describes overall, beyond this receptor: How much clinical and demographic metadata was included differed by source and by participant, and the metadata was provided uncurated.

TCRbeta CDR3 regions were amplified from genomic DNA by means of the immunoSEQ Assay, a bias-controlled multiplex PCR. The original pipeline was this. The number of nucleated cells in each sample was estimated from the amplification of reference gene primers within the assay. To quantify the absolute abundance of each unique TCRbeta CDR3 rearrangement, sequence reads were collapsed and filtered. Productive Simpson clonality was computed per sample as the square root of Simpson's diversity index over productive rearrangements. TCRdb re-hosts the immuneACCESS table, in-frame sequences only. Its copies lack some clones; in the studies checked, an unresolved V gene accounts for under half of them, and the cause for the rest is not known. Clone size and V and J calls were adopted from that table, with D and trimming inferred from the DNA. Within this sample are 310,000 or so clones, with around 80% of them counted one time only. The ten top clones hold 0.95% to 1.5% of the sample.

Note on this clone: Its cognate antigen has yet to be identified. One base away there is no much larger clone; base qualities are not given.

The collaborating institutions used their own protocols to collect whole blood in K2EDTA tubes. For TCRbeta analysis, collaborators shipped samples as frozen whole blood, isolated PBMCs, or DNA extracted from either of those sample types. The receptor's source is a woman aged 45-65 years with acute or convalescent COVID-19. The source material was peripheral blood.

The DNA sequence reads TGTGCCAGCAGCTTAGCAGGGGGACGCAATCAGCCCCAGCATTTT. Its protein reads: CASSLAGGRNQPQHF. This receptor chain uses TRBV7-2 and TRBJ1-5, with a tentative D gene TRBD1 over 6 matching bases. The germline V gene provides CDR1 SGHTA and CDR2 FQGNSA. V gives up 0 bases and J gives up 2 bases, and the segment between their germline ends measures 8 bases. The CDR3, cysteine through phenylalanine, is 15 amino acids long. Of all the DNA, just the CDR3 is kept, 45 bases in frame from base 1.